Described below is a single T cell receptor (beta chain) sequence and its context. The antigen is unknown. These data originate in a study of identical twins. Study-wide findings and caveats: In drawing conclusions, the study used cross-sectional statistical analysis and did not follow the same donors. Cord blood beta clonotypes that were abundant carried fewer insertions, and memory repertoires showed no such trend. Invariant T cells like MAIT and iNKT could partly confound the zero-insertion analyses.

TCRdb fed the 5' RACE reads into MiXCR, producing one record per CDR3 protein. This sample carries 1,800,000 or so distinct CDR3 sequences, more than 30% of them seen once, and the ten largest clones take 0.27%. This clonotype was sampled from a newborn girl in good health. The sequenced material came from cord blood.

CDR3 bases: TGCGCCAGCAGCCAAGTTTTGGACACTGAAGCTTTCTTT. This sequence encodes CASSQVLDTEAFF. This sequence joins TRBV4-1 and TRBJ1-1; D ambiguous. Trimming pared 1 base from V and 3 bases from J, leaving 6 bases between. This CDR3 spans 13 amino acids. In germline, CDR1 is MGHRA, CDR2 YSYEKL.